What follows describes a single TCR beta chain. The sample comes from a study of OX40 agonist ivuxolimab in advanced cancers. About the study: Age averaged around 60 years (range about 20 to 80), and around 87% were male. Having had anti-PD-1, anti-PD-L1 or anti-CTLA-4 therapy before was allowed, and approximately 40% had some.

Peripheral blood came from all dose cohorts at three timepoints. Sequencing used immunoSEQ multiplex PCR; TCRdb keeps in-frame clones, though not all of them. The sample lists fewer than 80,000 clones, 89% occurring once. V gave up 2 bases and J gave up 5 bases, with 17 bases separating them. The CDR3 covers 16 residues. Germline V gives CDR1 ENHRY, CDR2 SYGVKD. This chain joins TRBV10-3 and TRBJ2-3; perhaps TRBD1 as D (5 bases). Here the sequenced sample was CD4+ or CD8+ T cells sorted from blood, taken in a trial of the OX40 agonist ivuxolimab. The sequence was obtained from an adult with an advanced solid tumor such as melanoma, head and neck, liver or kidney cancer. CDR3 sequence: CAISENIQGYRDTQYF. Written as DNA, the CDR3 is TGTGCCATCAGTGAGAATATTCAGGGCTATAGAGATACGCAGTATTTT.